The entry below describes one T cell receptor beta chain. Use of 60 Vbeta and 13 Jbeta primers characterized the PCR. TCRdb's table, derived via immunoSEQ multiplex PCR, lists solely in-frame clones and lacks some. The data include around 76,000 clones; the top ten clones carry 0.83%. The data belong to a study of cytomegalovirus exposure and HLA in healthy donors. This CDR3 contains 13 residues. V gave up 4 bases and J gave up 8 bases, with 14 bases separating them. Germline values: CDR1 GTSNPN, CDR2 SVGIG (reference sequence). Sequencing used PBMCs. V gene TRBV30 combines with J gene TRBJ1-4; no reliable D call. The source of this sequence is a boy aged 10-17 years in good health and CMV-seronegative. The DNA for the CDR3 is TGTGCCTGGATATCTTCTGAGGAAGAAAAACTGTTTTTT. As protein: CAWISSEEEKLFF.